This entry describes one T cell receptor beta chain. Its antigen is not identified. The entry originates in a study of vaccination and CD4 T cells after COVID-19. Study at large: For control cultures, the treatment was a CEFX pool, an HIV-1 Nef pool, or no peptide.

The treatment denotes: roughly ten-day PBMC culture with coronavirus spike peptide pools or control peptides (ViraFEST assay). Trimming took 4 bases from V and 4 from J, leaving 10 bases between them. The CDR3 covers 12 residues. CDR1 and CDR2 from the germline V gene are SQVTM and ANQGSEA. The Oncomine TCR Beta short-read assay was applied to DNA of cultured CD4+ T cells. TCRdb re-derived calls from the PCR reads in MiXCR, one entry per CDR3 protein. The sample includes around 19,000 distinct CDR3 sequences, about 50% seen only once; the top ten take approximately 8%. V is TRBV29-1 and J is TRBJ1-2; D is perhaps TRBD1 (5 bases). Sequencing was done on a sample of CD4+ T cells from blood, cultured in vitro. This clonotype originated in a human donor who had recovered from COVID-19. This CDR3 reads CSVGQQSYGYTF. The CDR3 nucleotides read TGCAGCGTTGGACAGCAAAGCTATGGCTACACCTTC. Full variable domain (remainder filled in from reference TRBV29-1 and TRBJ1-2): SAVISQKPSRDICQRGTSLTIQCQVDSQVTMMFWYRQQPGQSLTLIATANQGSEATYESGFVIDKFPISRPNLTFSTLTVSNMSPEDSSIYLCSVGQQSYGYTFGSGTRLTVV.